The clone carrying this T cell receptor beta chain was detected ten times or more. Building the TCR beta libraries relied on iRepertoire HTBI primers, and CDR3 regions underwent Arm-PCR. TCRdb reanalysed the multiplex PCR reads using MiXCR and keeps one entry per CDR3 protein. Of about 430,000 distinct CDR3 sequences listed, 21% were seen once; the top ten hold roughly an eighth. This specimen comes from a study of regulatory T cells in long-lasting Graves disease. The sample's time point: persistent/refractory GD, antithyroid drugs over 5 years with positive TRAb. Scientists built the TCR library using RNA that was extracted from PBMCs. Nine milliliters of peripheral blood went into EDTA tubes. The sequence came from a female donor with Graves disease. Sequences were derived from peripheral blood mononuclear cells (PBMCs), sampled when the disease was refractory, from a patient treated with antithyroid drugs.

CDR3 residues: CASSVIEDRSSYEQYF. CDR3 coding DNA: TGTGCCAGCAGTGTTATTGAGGACAGGAGCTCCTACGAGCAGTACTTC. The V gene is TRBV28, the J gene TRBJ2-7, with 7 bases that match TRBD1. Germline lookup yields CDR1 MDHEN and CDR2 SYDVKM. The length of the CDR3 is 16 residues. The J segment lost 0 bases and the V segment lost 5 bases, leaving 10 bases of the junction unmatched.